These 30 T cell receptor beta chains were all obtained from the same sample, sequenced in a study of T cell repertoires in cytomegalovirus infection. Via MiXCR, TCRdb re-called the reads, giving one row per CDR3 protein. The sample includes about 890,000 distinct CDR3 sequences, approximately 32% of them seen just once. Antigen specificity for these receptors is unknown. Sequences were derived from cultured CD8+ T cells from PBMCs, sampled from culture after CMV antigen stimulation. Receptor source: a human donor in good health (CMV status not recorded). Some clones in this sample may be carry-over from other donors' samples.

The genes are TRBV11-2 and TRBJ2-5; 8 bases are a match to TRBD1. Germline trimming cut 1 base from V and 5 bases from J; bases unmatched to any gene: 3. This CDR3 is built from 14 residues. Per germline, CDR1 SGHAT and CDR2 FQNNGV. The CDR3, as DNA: TGTGCCAGCAGCTTAGGGGACAGGAGGGAGACCCAGTACTTC. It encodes CASSLGDRRETQYF.

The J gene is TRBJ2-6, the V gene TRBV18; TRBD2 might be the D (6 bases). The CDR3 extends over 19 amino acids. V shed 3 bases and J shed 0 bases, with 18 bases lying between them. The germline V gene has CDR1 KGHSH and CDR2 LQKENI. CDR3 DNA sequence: TGTGCCAGCTCACCCCGACCGGAGGGGAACGACTCTGGGGCCAACGTCCTGACTTTC. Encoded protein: CASSPRPEGNDSGANVLTF.

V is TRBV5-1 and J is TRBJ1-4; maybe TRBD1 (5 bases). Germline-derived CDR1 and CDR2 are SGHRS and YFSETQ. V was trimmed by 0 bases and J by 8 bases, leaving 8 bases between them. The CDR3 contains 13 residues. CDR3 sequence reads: CASSLGRQEKLFF. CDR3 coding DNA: TGCGCCAGCAGCTTGGGCCGACAGGAAAAACTGTTTTTT.

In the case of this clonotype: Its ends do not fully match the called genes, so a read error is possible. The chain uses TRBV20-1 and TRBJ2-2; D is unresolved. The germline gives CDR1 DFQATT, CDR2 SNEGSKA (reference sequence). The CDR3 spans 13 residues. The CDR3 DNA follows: TGCAGTGCTAGAGGCGAACACGACGGGCAGCTGTTTTTT. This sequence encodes CSARGEHDGQLFF.

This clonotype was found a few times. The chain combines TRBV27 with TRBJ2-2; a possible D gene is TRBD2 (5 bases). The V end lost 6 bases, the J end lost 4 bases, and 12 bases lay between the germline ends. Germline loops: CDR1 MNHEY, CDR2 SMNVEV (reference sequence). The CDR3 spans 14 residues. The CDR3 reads CASRDRAGTGELFF. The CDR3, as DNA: TGTGCCAGCAGAGATCGGGCGGGCACCGGGGAGCTGTTTTTT.

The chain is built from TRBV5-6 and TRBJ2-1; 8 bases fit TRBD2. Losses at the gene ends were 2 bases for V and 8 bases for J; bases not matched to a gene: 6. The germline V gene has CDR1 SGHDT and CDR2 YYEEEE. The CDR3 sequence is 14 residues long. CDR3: CASSFSGDFDEQFF. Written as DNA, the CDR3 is TGTGCCAGCAGCTTTAGCGGGGACTTCGATGAGCAGTTCTTC. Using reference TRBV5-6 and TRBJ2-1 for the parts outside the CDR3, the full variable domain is DAGVTQSPTHLIKTRGQQVTLRCSPKSGHDTVSWYQQALGQGPQFIFQYYEEEERQRGNFPDRFSGHQFPNYSSELNVNALLLGDSALYLCASSFSGDFDEQFFGPGTRLTVL.

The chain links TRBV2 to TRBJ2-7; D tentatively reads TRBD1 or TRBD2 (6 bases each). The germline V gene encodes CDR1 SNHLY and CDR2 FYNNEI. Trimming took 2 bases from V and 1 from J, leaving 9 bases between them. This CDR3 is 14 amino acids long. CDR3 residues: CASSERGVSYEQYF. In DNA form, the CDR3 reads TGTGCCAGCAGTGAAAGGGGGGTATCCTACGAGCAGTACTTC.

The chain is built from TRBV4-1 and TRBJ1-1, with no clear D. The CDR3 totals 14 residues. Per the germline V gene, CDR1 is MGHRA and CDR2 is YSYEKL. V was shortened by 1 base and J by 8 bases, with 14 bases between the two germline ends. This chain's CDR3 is CASSQVMDFGEAFF. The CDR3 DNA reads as TGCGCCAGCAGCCAAGTTATGGACTTTGGGGAAGCTTTCTTT.

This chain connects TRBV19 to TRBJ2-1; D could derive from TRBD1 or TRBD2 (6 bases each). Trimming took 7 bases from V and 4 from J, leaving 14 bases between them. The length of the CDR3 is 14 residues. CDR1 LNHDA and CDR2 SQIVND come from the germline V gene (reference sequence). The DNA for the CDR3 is TGTGCCAGTAAAGCCAGGGGAGGATACAATGAGCAGTTCTTC. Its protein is CASKARGGYNEQFF.

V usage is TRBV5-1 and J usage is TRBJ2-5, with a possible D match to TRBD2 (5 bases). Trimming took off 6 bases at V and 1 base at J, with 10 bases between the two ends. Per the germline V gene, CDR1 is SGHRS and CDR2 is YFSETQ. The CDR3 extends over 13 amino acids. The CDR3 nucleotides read TGCGCCAGCACCGGGGTTATCCAAGAGACCCAGTACTTC. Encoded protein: CASTGVIQETQYF.

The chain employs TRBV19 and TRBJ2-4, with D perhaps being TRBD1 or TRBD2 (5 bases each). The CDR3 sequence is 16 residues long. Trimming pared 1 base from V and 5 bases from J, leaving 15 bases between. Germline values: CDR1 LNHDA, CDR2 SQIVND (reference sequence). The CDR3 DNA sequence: TGTGCCAGTAGTATAGCCGCCTGGGACGGTGAAAACATTCAGTACTTC. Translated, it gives CASSIAAWDGENIQYF.

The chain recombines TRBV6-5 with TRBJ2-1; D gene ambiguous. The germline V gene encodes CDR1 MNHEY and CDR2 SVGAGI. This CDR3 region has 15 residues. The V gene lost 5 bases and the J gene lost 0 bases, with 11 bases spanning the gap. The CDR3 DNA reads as TGTGCCAGCAGTCGAGCACTAAGCTCCTACAATGAGCAGTTCTTC. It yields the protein CASSRALSSYNEQFF.

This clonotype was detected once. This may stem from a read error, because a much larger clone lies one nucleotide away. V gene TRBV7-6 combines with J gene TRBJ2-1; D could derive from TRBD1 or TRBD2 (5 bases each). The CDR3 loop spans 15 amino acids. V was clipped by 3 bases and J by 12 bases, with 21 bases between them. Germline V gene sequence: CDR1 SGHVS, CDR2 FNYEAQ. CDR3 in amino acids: CASSFDWDGIPRQFF. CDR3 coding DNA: TGTGCCAGCAGCTTCGACTGGGACGGAATTCCAAGGCAGTTCTTC.

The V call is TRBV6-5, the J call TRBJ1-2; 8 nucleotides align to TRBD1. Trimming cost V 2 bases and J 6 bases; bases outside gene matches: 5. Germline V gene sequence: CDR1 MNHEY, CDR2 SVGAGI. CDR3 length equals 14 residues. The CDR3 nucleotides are TGTGCCAGCAGTTACCTCCCAGGGGGCGATGGCTACACCTTC. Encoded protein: CASSYLPGGDGYTF.

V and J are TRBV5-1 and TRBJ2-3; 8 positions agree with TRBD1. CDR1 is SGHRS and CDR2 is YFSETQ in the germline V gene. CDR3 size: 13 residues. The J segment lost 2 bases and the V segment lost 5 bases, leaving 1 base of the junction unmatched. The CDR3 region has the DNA TGCGCCAGCAGGACAGGGGACACAGATACGCAGTATTTT. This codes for CASRTGDTDTQYF. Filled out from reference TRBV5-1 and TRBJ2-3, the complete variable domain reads KAGVTQTPRYLIKTRGQQVTLSCSPISGHRSVSWYQQTPGQGLQFLFEYFSETQRNKGNFPGRFSGRQFSNSRSEMNVSTLELGDSALYLCASRTGDTDTQYFGPGTRLTVL.

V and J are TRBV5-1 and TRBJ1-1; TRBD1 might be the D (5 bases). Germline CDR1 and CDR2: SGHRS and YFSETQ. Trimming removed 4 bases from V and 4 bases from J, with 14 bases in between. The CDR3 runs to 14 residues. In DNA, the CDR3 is TGCGCCAGCAGCGCGTTGACAGAATCCACTGAAGCTTTCTTT. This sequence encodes CASSALTESTEAFF.

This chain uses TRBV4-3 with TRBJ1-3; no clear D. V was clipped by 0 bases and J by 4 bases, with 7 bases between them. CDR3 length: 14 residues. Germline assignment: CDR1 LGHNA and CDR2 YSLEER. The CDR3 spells CASSQDTGGNTIYF. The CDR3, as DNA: TGCGCCAGCAGCCAAGATACGGGAGGAAACACCATATATTTT.

CDR3 sequence (DNA): TGTGCCAGCAGTTTGCTAGCGGGGCCCAATGAGCAGTTCTTC. This encodes CASSLLAGPNEQFF. V gene TRBV6-2 or TRBV6-3 combines with J gene TRBJ2-1, with TRBD2 matching 9 bases. The CDR3 consists of 14 residues. J gave up 6 bases and V 4 bases, and 4 bases lay outside the gene matches. Germline V CDR1 and CDR2: MNHEY, SVGEGT.

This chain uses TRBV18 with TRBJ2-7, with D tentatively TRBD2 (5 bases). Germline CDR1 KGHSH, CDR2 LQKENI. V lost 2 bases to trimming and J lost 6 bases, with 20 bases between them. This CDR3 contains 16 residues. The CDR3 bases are TGTGCCAGCTCACCATGGGTTGGGGAGAGTCGGTCCGAGCAGTACTTC. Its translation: CASSPWVGESRSEQYF.

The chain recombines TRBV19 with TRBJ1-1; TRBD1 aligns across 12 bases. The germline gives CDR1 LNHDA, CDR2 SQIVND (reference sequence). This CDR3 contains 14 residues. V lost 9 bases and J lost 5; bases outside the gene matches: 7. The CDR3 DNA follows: TGTGCCAGCACCCAGGGACAGGGGGCAACTGAAGCTTTCTTT. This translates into CASTQGQGATEAFF.

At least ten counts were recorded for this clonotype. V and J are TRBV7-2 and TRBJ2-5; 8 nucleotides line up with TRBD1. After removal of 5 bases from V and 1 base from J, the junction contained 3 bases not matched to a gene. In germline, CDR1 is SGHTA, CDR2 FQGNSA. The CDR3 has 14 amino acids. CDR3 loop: CASSRTGSQETQYF. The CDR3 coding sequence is TGTGCCAGCAGCCGGACAGGGAGCCAAGAGACCCAGTACTTC.

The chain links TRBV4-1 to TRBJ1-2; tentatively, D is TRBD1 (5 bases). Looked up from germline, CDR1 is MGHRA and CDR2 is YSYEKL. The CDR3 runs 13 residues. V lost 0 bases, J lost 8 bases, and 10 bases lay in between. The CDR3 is CASSQDGGAGYTF. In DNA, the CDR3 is TGCGCCAGCAGCCAAGATGGGGGAGCAGGCTACACCTTC.

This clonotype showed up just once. The CDR3 coding sequence is TGTGCCAGCAGTCAGGGGGGACAGAATAATTCACCCCTCCACTTT. It specifies CASSQGGQNNSPLHF. This chain connects TRBV2 to TRBJ1-6; 7 positions match TRBD1. The trim removed 5 bases at V and 5 bases at J, leaving 6 bases unmatched. Germline loops: CDR1 SNHLY, CDR2 FYNNEI. This CDR3 is 15 amino acids long.

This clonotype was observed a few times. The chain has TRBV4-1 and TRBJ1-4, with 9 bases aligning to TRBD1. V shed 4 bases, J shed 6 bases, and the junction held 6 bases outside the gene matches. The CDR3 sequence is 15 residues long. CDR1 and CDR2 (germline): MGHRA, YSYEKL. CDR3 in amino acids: CASSRNRGPDEKLFF. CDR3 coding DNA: TGCGCCAGCAGCCGGAACAGGGGGCCGGATGAAAAACTGTTTTTT.

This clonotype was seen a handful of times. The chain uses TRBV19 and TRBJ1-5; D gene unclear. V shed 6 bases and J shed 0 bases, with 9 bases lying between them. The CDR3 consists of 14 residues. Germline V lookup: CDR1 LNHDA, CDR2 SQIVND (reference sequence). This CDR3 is CASSTGPSNQPQHF. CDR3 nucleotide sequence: TGTGCCAGTAGCACGGGCCCTAGCAATCAGCCCCAGCATTTT.

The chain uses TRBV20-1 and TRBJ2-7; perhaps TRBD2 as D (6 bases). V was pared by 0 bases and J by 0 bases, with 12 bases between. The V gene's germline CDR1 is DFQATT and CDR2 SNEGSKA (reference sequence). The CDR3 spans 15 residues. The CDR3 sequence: CSAREWRGNSYEQYF. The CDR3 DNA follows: TGCAGTGCTAGAGAGTGGCGGGGAAACTCCTACGAGCAGTACTTC.

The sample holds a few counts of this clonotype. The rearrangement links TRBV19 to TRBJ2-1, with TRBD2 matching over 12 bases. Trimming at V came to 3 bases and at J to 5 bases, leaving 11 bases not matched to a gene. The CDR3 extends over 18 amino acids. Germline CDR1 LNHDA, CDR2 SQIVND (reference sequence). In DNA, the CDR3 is TGTGCCAGTAGTATCCGCGAGCTAGCGGGGGGGCTCAACAATGAGCAGTTCTTC. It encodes CASSIRELAGGLNNEQFF.

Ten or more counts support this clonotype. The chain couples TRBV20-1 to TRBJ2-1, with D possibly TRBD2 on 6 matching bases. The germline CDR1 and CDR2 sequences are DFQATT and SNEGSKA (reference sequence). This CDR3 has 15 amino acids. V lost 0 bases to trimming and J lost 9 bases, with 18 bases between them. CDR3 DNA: TGCAGTGCTAGAGATAGGGACTTAGGGCCGGTTGAGCAGTTCTTC. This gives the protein CSARDRDLGPVEQFF.

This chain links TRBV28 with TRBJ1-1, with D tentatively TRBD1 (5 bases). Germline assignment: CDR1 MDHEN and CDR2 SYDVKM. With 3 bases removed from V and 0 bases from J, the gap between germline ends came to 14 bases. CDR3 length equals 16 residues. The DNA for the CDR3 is TGTGCCAGCAGTTTTGGTTTCCGGGGGGTGAACACTGAAGCTTTCTTT. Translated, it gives CASSFGFRGVNTEAFF.

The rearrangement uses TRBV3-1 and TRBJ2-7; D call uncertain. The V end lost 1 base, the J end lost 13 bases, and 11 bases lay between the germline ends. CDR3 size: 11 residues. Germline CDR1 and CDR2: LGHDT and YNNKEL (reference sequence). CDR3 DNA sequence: TGTGCCAGCAGCCAAGGACTTTCTGAATACTTC. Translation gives CASSQGLSEYF.